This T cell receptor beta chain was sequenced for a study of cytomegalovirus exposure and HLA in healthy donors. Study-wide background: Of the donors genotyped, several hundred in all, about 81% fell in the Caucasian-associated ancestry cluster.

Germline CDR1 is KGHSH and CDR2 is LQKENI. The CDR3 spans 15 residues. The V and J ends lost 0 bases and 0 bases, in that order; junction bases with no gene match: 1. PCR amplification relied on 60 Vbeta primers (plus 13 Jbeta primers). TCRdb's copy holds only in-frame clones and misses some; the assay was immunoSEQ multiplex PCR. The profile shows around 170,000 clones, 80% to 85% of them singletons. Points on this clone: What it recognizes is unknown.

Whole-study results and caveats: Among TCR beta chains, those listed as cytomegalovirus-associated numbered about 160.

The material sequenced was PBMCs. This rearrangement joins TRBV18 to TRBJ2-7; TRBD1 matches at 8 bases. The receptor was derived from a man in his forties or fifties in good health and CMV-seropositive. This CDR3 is CASSPPDRASYEQYF. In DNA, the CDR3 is TGTGCCAGCTCACCACCGGACAGGGCCTCCTACGAGCAGTACTTC.